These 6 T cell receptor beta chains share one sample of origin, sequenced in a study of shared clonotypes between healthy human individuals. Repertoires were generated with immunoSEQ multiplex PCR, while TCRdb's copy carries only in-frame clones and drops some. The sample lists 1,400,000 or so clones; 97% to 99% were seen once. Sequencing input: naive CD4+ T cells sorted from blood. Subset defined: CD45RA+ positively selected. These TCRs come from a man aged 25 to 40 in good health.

This CDR3 is CSVQMVRHNTGELFF. The CDR3 nucleotides read TGCAGCGTACAGATGGTGAGACATAACACCGGGGAGCTGTTTTTT. V gene TRBV29-1 combines with J gene TRBJ2-2; D unclear. Germline lookup yields CDR1 SQVTM and CDR2 ANQGSEA. The CDR3 has 15 residues. The V end lost 6 bases, the J end lost 2 bases, and 16 bases lay between the germline ends.

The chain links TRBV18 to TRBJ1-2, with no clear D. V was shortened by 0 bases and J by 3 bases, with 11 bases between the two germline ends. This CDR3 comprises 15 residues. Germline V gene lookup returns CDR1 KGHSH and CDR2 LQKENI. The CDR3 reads CASSPPSLPDYGYTF. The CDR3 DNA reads TGTGCCAGCTCACCACCGTCCCTGCCGGACTATGGCTACACCTTC.

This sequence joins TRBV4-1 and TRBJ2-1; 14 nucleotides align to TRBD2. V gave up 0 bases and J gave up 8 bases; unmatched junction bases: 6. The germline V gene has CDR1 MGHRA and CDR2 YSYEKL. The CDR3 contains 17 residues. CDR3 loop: CASSQDGTSGRIDEQFF. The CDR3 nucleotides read TGCGCCAGCAGCCAAGACGGGACTAGCGGGAGAATCGATGAGCAGTTCTTC.

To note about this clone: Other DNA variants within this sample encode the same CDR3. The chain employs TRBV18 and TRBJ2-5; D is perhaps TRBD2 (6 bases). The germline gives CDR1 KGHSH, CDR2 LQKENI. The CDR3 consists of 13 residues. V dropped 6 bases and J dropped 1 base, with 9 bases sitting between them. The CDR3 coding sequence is TGTGCCAGCTCGCGGGACTTCCAAGAGACCCAGTACTTC. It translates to CASSRDFQETQYF.

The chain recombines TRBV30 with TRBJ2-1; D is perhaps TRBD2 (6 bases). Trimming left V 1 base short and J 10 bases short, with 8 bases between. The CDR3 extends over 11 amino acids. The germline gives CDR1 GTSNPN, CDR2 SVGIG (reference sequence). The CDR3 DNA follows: TGTGCCTGGAGTGAGGAGGGAGAGCAGTTCTTC. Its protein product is CAWSEEGEQFF. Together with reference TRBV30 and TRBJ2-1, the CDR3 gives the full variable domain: SQTIHQWPATLVQPVGSPLSLECTVEGTSNPNLYWYRQAAGRGLQLLFYSVGIGQISSEVPQNLSASRPQDRQFILSSKKLLLSDSGFYLCAWSEEGEQFFGPGTRLTVL.

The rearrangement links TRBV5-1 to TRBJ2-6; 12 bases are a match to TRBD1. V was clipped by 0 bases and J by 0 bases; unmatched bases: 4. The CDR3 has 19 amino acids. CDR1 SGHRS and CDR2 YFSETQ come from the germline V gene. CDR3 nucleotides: TGCGCCAGCAGCTTGGCCGGGGGACAGGGGGCCTCTGGGGCCAACGTCCTGACTTTC. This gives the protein CASSLAGGQGASGANVLTF.